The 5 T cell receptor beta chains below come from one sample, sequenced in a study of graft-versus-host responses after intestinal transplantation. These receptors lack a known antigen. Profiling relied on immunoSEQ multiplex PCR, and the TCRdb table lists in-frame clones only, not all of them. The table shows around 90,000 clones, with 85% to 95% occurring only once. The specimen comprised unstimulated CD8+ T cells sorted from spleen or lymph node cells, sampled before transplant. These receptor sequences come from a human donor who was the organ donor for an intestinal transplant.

The CDR3, as DNA: TGTGCCAGCACGGTTCGGGGGGGATATCAAGAGACCCAGTACTTC. Its protein is CASTVRGGYQETQYF. The gene calls are TRBV9 and TRBJ2-5; 8 bases agree with TRBD2. There are 15 residues in the CDR3. Germline-derived CDR1 and CDR2 are SGDLS and YYNGEE. The V and J ends lost 6 bases and 2 bases, in that order; junction bases with no gene match: 9.

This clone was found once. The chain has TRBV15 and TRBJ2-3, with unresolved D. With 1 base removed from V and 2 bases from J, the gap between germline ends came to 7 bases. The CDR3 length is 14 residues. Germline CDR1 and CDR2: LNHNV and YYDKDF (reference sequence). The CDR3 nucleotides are TGTGCCACCAGCAGAGTTCCCATCACAGATACGCAGTATTTT. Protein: CATSRVPITDTQYF. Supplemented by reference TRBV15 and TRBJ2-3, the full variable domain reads DAMVIQNPRYQVTQFGKPVTLSCSQTLNHNVMYWYQQKSSQAPKLLFHYYDKDFNNEADTPDNFQSRRPNTSFCFLDIRSPGLGDTAMYLCATSRVPITDTQYFGPGTRLTVL.

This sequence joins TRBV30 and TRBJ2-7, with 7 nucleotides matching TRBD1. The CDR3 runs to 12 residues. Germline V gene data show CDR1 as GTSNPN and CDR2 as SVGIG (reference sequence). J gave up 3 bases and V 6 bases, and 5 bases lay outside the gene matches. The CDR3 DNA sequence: TGTGCCTGCCTAGACAGGGTCTACGAGCAGTACTTC. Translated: CACLDRVYEQYF.

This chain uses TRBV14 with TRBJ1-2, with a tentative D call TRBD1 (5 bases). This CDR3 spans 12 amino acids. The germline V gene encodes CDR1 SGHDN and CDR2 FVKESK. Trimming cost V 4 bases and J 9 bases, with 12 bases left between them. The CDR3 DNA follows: TGTGCCAGCAGCCCTCGACAGTTCCGCTACACCTTC. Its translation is CASSPRQFRYTF.

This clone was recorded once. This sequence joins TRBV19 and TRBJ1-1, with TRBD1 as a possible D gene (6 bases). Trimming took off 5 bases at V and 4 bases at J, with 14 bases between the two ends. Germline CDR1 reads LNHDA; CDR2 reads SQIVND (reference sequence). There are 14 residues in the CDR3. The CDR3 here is CASSPRGAGTEAFF. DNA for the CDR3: TGTGCCAGTAGTCCCCGGGGGGCGGGCACTGAAGCTTTCTTT.